These 10 T cell receptor beta chains were all obtained from the same sample, sequenced in a study of cytomegalovirus exposure and HLA in healthy donors. PCR was performed using 60 Vbeta and 13 Jbeta primers. Method: immunoSEQ multiplex PCR; TCRdb's copy keeps in-frame clones and lacks some. The table lists just under 95,000 clones, over 65% of them singletons, with 10% in the top ten. Material: PBMCs. The source of these receptors is a human donor in good health.

The sample holds one count of this clone. V usage is TRBV6-5 and J usage is TRBJ2-7, with TRBD2 identical over 11 bases. Germline V gene lookup returns CDR1 MNHEY and CDR2 SVGAGI. The CDR3 spans 16 residues. V dropped 2 bases and J dropped 6; count of bases not matched to a gene: 9. The CDR3 DNA sequence: TGTGCCAGCAGTTACGGGGATAGCGGGAGGGCGTTCGAGCAGTACTTC. Encoded protein: CASSYGDSGRAFEQYF.

The chain employs TRBV27 and TRBJ2-7; D perhaps matches TRBD1 (6 bases). This CDR3 has 16 amino acids. Germline V lookup: CDR1 MNHEY, CDR2 SMNVEV (reference sequence). Trimming removed 1 base at V and 4 bases at J, with 17 bases between. CDR3 residues: CASSLWGQGLWYEQYF. The CDR3 DNA follows: TGTGCCAGCAGTTTATGGGGGCAGGGCCTTTGGTACGAGCAGTACTTC.

This chain connects TRBV19 to TRBJ2-3; D might be TRBD1 (5 bases). Germline CDR1 LNHDA, CDR2 SQIVND (reference sequence). Trimming cost V 7 bases and J 3 bases, with 20 bases left between them. This CDR3 has 16 amino acids. CDR3 nucleotide sequence: TGTGCCAGTACCCAATCGATGGGGCGATGGACAGATACGCAGTATTTT. Residues: CASTQSMGRWTDTQYF.

The chain has TRBV19 and TRBJ1-4; TRBD1 is a possible D gene (5 bases). Trimming took off 3 bases at V and 11 bases at J, with 13 bases between the two ends. The CDR3 has 13 amino acids. Looked up from germline, CDR1 is LNHDA and CDR2 is SQIVND (reference sequence). Here the CDR3 reads CASSMYSQGKLFF. The CDR3 DNA sequence: TGTGCCAGTAGTATGTACAGTCAGGGCAAACTGTTTTTT.

The V gene is TRBV7-2, the J gene TRBJ2-7; D is unresolved. Germline values: CDR1 SGHTA, CDR2 FQGNSA. This CDR3 comprises 13 residues. Trimming left V 5 bases short and J 6 bases short, with 14 bases between. CDR3 nucleotides: TGTGCCAGCAGCCCCAGACGAGGTGGCGAGCAGTACTTC. Its translation is CASSPRRGGEQYF.

This clone was counted a few times. The V and J genes are TRBV19 and TRBJ2-1, with 16 bases that match TRBD2. Per germline, CDR1 LNHDA and CDR2 SQIVND (reference sequence). With V trimmed by 7 bases and J by 7 bases, 4 bases remained unmatched. The CDR3 totals 15 residues. The CDR3 region is CASTGTSGRGNEQFF. The CDR3 DNA is TGTGCCAGTACAGGGACTAGCGGGAGGGGGAATGAGCAGTTCTTC.

The V gene is TRBV7-9, the J gene TRBJ1-2, with 10 positions matching TRBD1. CDR1 is SEHNR and CDR2 is FQNEAQ in the germline V gene (reference sequence). The V gene end was trimmed by 4 bases and the J gene end by 3 bases; junction bases not matched to a gene: 5. The CDR3 sequence is 15 residues long. The DNA of the CDR3 is TGTGCCAGCAGCTCATCGACAGGGGGCGACTATGGCTACACCTTC. This codes for CASSSSTGGDYGYTF.

The genes are TRBV5-1 and TRBJ2-7, with D maybe TRBD1 (6 bases). This CDR3 spans 14 amino acids. V was clipped by 5 bases and J by 2 bases, with 14 bases between them. Germline CDR1 and CDR2: SGHRS and YFSETQ. CDR3 amino acids: CASSSTGSTYEQYF. CDR3 sequence (DNA): TGCGCCAGCAGTTCAACAGGGAGCACCTACGAGCAGTACTTC.

The rearrangement links TRBV5-1 to TRBJ2-2; D is perhaps TRBD1 (6 bases). The V and J ends lost 3 bases and 10 bases respectively, with 16 bases between them. The CDR3 consists of 14 residues. In germline, CDR1 is SGHRS, CDR2 YFSETQ. This CDR3 is CASSYSQGPAELFF. CDR3 bases: TGCGCCAGCAGCTACTCACAGGGTCCCGCGGAGCTGTTTTTT.

The rearrangement joins TRBV7-3 to TRBJ2-3; TRBD2 matches 7 bases. This CDR3 has 14 amino acids. With V trimmed by 6 bases and J by 1 base, 4 bases remained unmatched. Germline V gene sequence: CDR1 SGHTA, CDR2 FQGTGA. CDR3 residues: CASSLRGGTDTQYF. The DNA of the CDR3 is TGTGCCAGCAGTCTTCGGGGGGGCACAGATACGCAGTATTTT.